This T cell receptor (beta chain) was retrieved from a study of post-analysis software for immune sequencing data. Study-wide context: As for disease course, relapsing-remitting, secondary progressive and progressive-relapsing multiple sclerosis were all included. Overall study results and limits: In patients, four to six TRBV segments were more frequent than in controls, with TRBV5-6, TRBV5-1 and TRBV20-1 among them.

Unique-molecular-identifier-tagged TCR beta cDNA libraries were used. MiXCR, applied by TCRdb to the PCR reads, yields one record per CDR3 protein. Of about 770,000 distinct CDR3 sequences in the sample, about 45% are singletons; the top ten hold roughly 4.5%. This CDR3 spans 16 amino acids. V shed 1 base and J 4 bases; nucleotides not matched to a gene: 7. Points on this clonotype: Antigen specificity is unknown.

The chain combines TRBV12-3 or TRBV12-4 with TRBJ2-5; 9 bases align to TRBD2. The sequenced sample consisted of blood. The sequence derives from a girl aged 10 to 17 with multiple sclerosis. The CDR3 loop reads CASSLDSGRTAETQYF. The CDR3 bases are TGTGCCAGCAGTTTAGACAGCGGGAGGACCGCAGAGACCCAGTACTTC.